This T cell receptor beta chain was sequenced for a study of T cells after yellow fever vaccination. Study-wide results and limits: Across the CD4 and CD8 compartments, a small share of clonotypes was present in both.

MiXCR was run by TCRdb on the 5' RACE reads, yielding one entry per CDR3 protein. The table lists 200,000 to 300,000 distinct CDR3 sequences, over 3% of them singletons. This clonotype has a count of ten or more. The antigen is not known. The TCR sequence derives from a man aged 18 to 30 who received the YFV17D yellow fever vaccine. The sample was PBMCs, taken 15 days after the yellow fever booster vaccination.

CDR3 in amino acids: CASSHAIGREQYF. DNA for the CDR3: TGTGCCAGCAGTCACGCCATTGGGCGAGAGCAGTACTTC. The chain links TRBV13 to TRBJ2-7; no reliable D call. The V gene's germline CDR1 is PRHDT and CDR2 FYEKMQ (reference sequence). Trimming shortened V by 6 bases and J by 7 bases, and 16 bases separated the two germline ends. The CDR3 has 13 amino acids.